This section outlines one T cell receptor beta chain sequence together with its context. The antigen is unknown. The data stem from a study of CD8+ T cells in alopecia areata. Study at large: Tofacitinib exposure lasted 6 to 18 months, followed by 6 months off drug. Study-wide points: Lesional scalp exceeded normal scalp in clonality, especially in alopecia totalis/universalis.

Treatment defined: oral pan-JAK inhibitor, 5-10 mg twice daily. V was pared by 2 bases and J by 3 bases, with 5 bases between. The V gene's germline CDR1 is LGHNT and CDR2 FRNRAP. The CDR3 sequence is 13 residues long. Sequencing templates came from extracted RNA that was reverse transcribed into cDNA. Assay: immunoSEQ multiplex PCR; the TCRdb copy retains only in-frame clones and omits some. The table shows about 210,000 clones, with less than 45% occurring only once. The V gene is TRBV12-5, the J gene TRBJ1-5; D gene unclear. The TCR sequence derives from a human donor with alopecia areata. Sequenced material: CD4+ T cells sorted from blood, taken around week 34, from a patient treated with tofacitinib. CDR3 loop: CASGLLPNQPQHF. CDR3 DNA sequence: TGTGCTAGTGGTTTGCTTCCCAATCAGCCCCAGCATTTT.